The 23 T cell receptor beta chains in this list originate from one sample, sequenced in a study of T-cell memory formation after mild COVID-19. TCRdb used MiXCR to reprocess the 5' RACE reads, holding one entry per CDR3 protein. The sample lists hundreds of thousands of distinct CDR3 sequences, roughly a fifth occurring once. The specimen was PBMCs or a T cell subset sorted from them (not recorded which). The receptors were gathered from an adult woman who had mild COVID-19 (a few samples of this study predate the infection). Cell type and time point are not known.

V is TRBV15 and J is TRBJ1-2; 8 nucleotides line up with TRBD1. Germline-derived CDR1 and CDR2 are LNHNV and YYDKDF (reference sequence). With V trimmed by 5 bases and J by 8 bases, 10 bases remained unmatched. The CDR3 is 14 residues long. CDR3 nucleotides: TGTGCCACCAGCCTGATCAGGGGGCCGAAAGGCTACACCTTC. Protein: CATSLIRGPKGYTF.

J is TRBJ2-5 and V is TRBV11-3; D not resolved. Germline-derived CDR1 and CDR2 are SGHNT and YENEEA. The V gene lost 0 bases and the J gene lost 5 bases, with 7 bases spanning the gap. This CDR3 is built from 13 residues. This chain's CDR3 is CASSLESLETQYF. The CDR3 region has the DNA TGTGCCAGCAGCTTAGAAAGTTTGGAGACCCAGTACTTC. The whole variable domain, filled in from reference TRBV11-3 and TRBJ2-5, reads EAGVVQSPRYKIIEKKQPVAFWCNPISGHNTLYWYLQNLGQGPELLIRYENEEAVDDSQLPKDRFSAERLKGVDSTLKIQPAELGDSAVYLCASSLESLETQYFGPGTRLLVL.

This clonotype was seen more than once but under ten times. The chain recombines TRBV7-2 with TRBJ1-5; D is perhaps TRBD1 (5 bases). CDR1 and CDR2 (germline): SGHTA, FQGNSA. The CDR3 is 13 residues long. V lost 5 bases and J 7 bases, leaving 12 bases between the germline ends. Written as DNA, the CDR3 is TGTGCCAGCAGCCCTAGGACATCCCAGCCCCAGCATTTT. Translating gives CASSPRTSQPQHF.

The chain joins TRBV19 to TRBJ2-2; D could derive from TRBD1 or TRBD2 (5 bases each). The CDR3 contains 15 residues. CDR1 and CDR2 (germline): LNHDA, SQIVND (reference sequence). The V end lost 5 bases, the J end lost 6 bases, and 16 bases lay between the germline ends. The CDR3 here is CASSWAILGAGELFF. The CDR3 DNA sequence: TGTGCCAGTAGTTGGGCGATCCTGGGGGCCGGGGAGCTGTTTTTT.

The chain recombines TRBV4-2 with TRBJ1-2; D gene uncertain. The CDR3 runs 12 residues. In germline, CDR1 is LGHNA, CDR2 YNFKEQ. V was trimmed by 3 bases and J by 4 bases, leaving 6 bases between them. The DNA for the CDR3 is TGTGCCAGCAGCCAGGATACCTATGGCTACACCTTC. It encodes CASSQDTYGYTF.

A few counts support this clonotype. The V gene is TRBV7-9, the J gene TRBJ1-2; possible D gene TRBD1, 6 bases. The CDR3 sequence is 14 residues long. The ends were cut back, 4 bases at V and 5 bases at J, with 14 bases in the middle. In germline, CDR1 is SEHNR, CDR2 FQNEAQ (reference sequence). The CDR3 loop reads CASSSGGGQYGYTF. The CDR3 nucleotides are TGTGCCAGCAGCTCGGGGGGCGGACAATATGGCTACACCTTC.

The chain joins TRBV5-1 to TRBJ2-2; D is uncertain. With 0 bases removed from V and 0 bases from J, the gap between germline ends came to 6 bases. In germline, CDR1 is SGHRS, CDR2 YFSETQ. CDR3 length: 15 amino acids. CDR3 in amino acids: CASSLVPANTGELFF. The DNA of the CDR3 is TGCGCCAGCAGCTTGGTTCCGGCGAACACCGGGGAGCTGTTTTTT.

In its sample, this clonotype was seen many times. The rearrangement links TRBV7-9 to TRBJ2-7; weak D call: TRBD2 (6 bases). Germline V gene data show CDR1 as SEHNR and CDR2 as FQNEAQ (reference sequence). The CDR3 has 14 residues. V lost 1 base and J lost 2, with 9 bases in between. This chain's CDR3 is CASSLGSGPYEQYF. As DNA, the CDR3 is TGTGCCAGCAGCTTAGGTAGCGGCCCCTACGAGCAGTACTTC.

This clonotype was counted between two and nine times. The V call is TRBV5-1, the J call TRBJ1-1; the D gene is possibly TRBD1 (5 bases). The germline CDR1 and CDR2 sequences are SGHRS and YFSETQ. V was shortened by 5 bases and J by 4 bases, with 15 bases between the two germline ends. The length of the CDR3 is 14 residues. This chain's CDR3 is CASSLAQGFTEAFF. The CDR3 region has the DNA TGCGCCAGCAGTTTAGCCCAGGGTTTCACTGAAGCTTTCTTT.

In this sample, this clonotype turned up a few times. This chain connects TRBV6-5 to TRBJ2-1; 11 nucleotides match TRBD2. This CDR3 comprises 16 residues. Germline V gives CDR1 MNHEY, CDR2 SVGAGI. The V and J ends lost 1 base and 4 bases, in that order; junction bases with no gene match: 3. CDR3 DNA: TGTGCCAGCAGTTACTTTAGCGGGGGGGTATACAATGAGCAGTTCTTC. It is translated as CASSYFSGGVYNEQFF.

This chain links TRBV6-2 or TRBV6-3 with TRBJ2-3, with 9 bases aligning to TRBD2. The CDR3 loop spans 18 amino acids. V was pared by 6 bases and J by 5 bases, with 18 bases of the junction left unmatched. The germline CDR1 and CDR2 sequences are MNHEY and SVGEGT. CDR3 region: CASRGLESGRPWGDTQYF. CDR3 DNA: TGTGCCAGCAGGGGGCTCGAGAGCGGGAGGCCCTGGGGAGATACGCAGTATTTT.

This clonotype was found a few times. The chain recombines TRBV12-3 or TRBV12-4 with TRBJ2-2, with D possibly matching TRBD2 (6 bases). The length of the CDR3 is 16 residues. Trimming left V 6 bases short and J 3 bases short, with 17 bases between. CDR3 in amino acids: CASSPQGRGYTGELFF. CDR3 bases: TGTGCCAGCAGCCCCCAAGGGCGGGGCTACACCGGGGAGCTGTTTTTT.

There are many counts of this clonotype. The chain employs TRBV6-2 or TRBV6-3 and TRBJ1-5; D unresolved. Trimming removed 6 bases at V and 3 bases at J, with 12 bases between. The germline V gene encodes CDR1 MNHEY and CDR2 SVGEGT. CDR3 length: 14 residues. The CDR3 region is CASSNSGFNQPQHF. CDR3 bases: TGTGCCAGCAGCAACAGCGGGTTCAATCAGCCCCAGCATTTT.

This clonotype turned up a few times. The rearrangement uses TRBV6-1 and TRBJ1-5; 7 nucleotides align to TRBD1. Germline-derived CDR1 and CDR2 are MNHNS and SASEGT. The V and J ends lost 5 bases and 3 bases, in that order; junction bases with no gene match: 7. The CDR3 is made up of 15 amino acids. The CDR3: CASSLTGTDNQPQHF. CDR3 nucleotides: TGTGCCAGCAGTCTAACCGGGACAGACAATCAGCCCCAGCATTTT.

The V and J genes are TRBV6-5 and TRBJ1-6, with TRBD1 matching 7 bases. CDR1 and CDR2 (germline): MNHEY, SVGAGI. Trimming at V came to 5 bases and at J to 13 bases, leaving 14 bases not matched to a gene. The CDR3 spans 15 residues. CDR3 region: CASSPDRSYLRPLHF. For the CDR3, the DNA is TGTGCCAGCAGTCCGGACAGGAGCTACCTTAGGCCCCTCCACTTT.

The chain combines TRBV12-3 or TRBV12-4 with TRBJ1-1; 9 bases map to TRBD1. This CDR3 has 14 residues. Trimming at V came to 5 bases and at J to 6 bases, leaving 7 bases not matched to a gene. This CDR3 is CASSPGTGYSEAFF. The CDR3 DNA follows: TGTGCCAGCAGTCCCGGGACAGGGTACTCTGAAGCTTTCTTT.

In its sample, this clonotype was seen a few times. This sequence joins TRBV20-1 and TRBJ2-5; TRBD1 matches 11 bases. Trimming took 3 bases from V and 4 from J; bases not matched to a gene: 4. Germline-derived CDR1 and CDR2 are DFQATT and SNEGSKA (reference sequence). This CDR3 contains 14 residues. The CDR3 bases are TGCAGTGCTAGGAAGGGGACAGGGGGAGAGACCCAGTACTTC. Its protein is CSARKGTGGETQYF.

There are a few counts of this clonotype. In DNA, the CDR3 is TGTGCCAGCAGCCTTCTCGGGGGCGCGACTGAAGCTTTCTTT. This translates into CASSLLGGATEAFF. The genes are TRBV11-3 and TRBJ1-1; possible D gene TRBD1, 6 bases. CDR3 length: 14 residues. The germline CDR1 and CDR2 sequences are SGHNT and YENEEA. V lost 5 bases to trimming and J lost 5 bases, with 15 bases between them.

The chain is built from TRBV25-1 and TRBJ2-2, with 12 positions matching TRBD1. The CDR3 loop spans 18 amino acids. Germline values: CDR1 MGHDK, CDR2 SYGVNS. V was clipped by 4 bases and J by 6 bases; unmatched bases: 12. The CDR3: CASSVTSGTGGPPGELFF. DNA for the CDR3: TGTGCCAGCAGTGTAACTTCCGGGACAGGGGGCCCCCCCGGGGAGCTGTTTTTT.

In its sample, this clonotype was seen a few times. The chain links TRBV20-1 to TRBJ1-2; 9 nucleotides match TRBD1. J gave up 7 bases and V 5 bases, and 17 bases lay outside the gene matches. In germline, CDR1 is DFQATT, CDR2 SNEGSKA (reference sequence). The CDR3 has 16 amino acids. CDR3 coding DNA: TGCAGTGCTGCTAAATCGGGACAGGGCGCAAGGATTGGCTACACCTTC. Translation: CSAAKSGQGARIGYTF.

This clonotype was found a few times. This chain connects TRBV4-1 to TRBJ2-3, with 10 bases that match TRBD2. V dropped 4 bases and J dropped 2; count of bases not matched to a gene: 9. CDR1 MGHRA and CDR2 YSYEKL come from the germline V gene. This CDR3 spans 17 amino acids. The CDR3 loop is CASSPQLAGSDTDTQYF. CDR3 coding DNA: TGCGCCAGCAGCCCGCAACTAGCGGGGTCCGACACAGATACGCAGTATTTT.

This clonotype was observed a handful of times. The gene calls are TRBV7-2 and TRBJ1-1; perhaps TRBD1 as D (6 bases). The V and J ends lost 5 bases and 10 bases respectively, with 14 bases between them. This CDR3 is 12 amino acids long. The germline CDR1 and CDR2 sequences are SGHTA and FQGNSA. The CDR3 DNA follows: TGTGCCAGCAGCCCTTTACAGGGAGTAGCTTTCTTT. Its translation: CASSPLQGVAFF.

This clonotype was picked up a small number of times. This chain connects TRBV5-1 to TRBJ2-3; 16 bases are a match to TRBD2. Germline assignment: CDR1 SGHRS and CDR2 YFSETQ. The CDR3 is 17 residues long. V trimming: 4 bases; J trimming: 5 bases; junction bases outside the gene matches: 7. The CDR3 is CASSLPGLAGGQDTQYF. The CDR3 DNA follows: TGCGCCAGCAGCCTGCCGGGACTAGCGGGGGGGCAAGATACGCAGTATTTT.